Detailed here is one TCR beta chain. What it recognizes is unknown. The data stem from a study of T cell clonotyping in hematopoietic cell transplantation. Germline V gives CDR1 SGHVS, CDR2 FQNEAQ. J was trimmed by 4 bases and V by 5 bases; bases with no gene match: 11. The CDR3 runs 17 residues. Findings and caveats of the study: No sorting was done, leaving CD4 and CD8 contributions mixed. Few recipient clonotypes overlapped donors; over 95% were de novo at given depth. Pathologically expanded recipient clonotypes increased progressively from day 30 to day 180 as diversity fell.

Measured with immunoSEQ multiplex PCR; TCRdb has only the in-frame clones, and not every one. The table records around 17,000 clones, about 71% of them present only once. The sequencing input was peripheral blood mononuclear cells. This receptor was taken from an older woman in good health. Some clones in this sample may be carry-over from other donors' samples. This chain connects TRBV7-8 to TRBJ2-1; TRBD2 matches 10 bases. The CDR3 protein is CASSQGLAADRYNEQFF. In DNA, the CDR3 is TGTGCCAGCAGCCAAGGACTAGCGGCCGACCGGTACAATGAGCAGTTCTTC.